The clone carrying this TCR beta chain was recorded many times. The antigen is not known. TCR beta CDR3 sequences were amplified from RNA transcripts. During a first-round RT-PCR of the TCR CDR3, the HTBI primer set was used. Each CDR3 protein gets one entry after TCRdb re-called the multiplex PCR reads with MiXCR. The sample consists of about 160,000 distinct CDR3 sequences, over 8% of them appearing once. The data derive from a study of T cells in Graves' hyperthyroidism and ophthalmopathy. Findings and caveats of the study: With a median lead of approximately 6 months before onset, the model predicted ophthalmopathy. Most thyroid clonotypes with frequency above 0.001 were detected in blood. Separation of ophthalmopathy from stable hyperthyroidism was achieved by a 13 V-J model.

J was trimmed by 3 bases and V by 1 base; bases with no gene match: 9. The germline V gene has CDR1 SGHVS and CDR2 FQNEAQ. The CDR3 totals 18 residues. The sample, blood from the first hyperthyroidism diagnosis, precedes any ophthalmopathy symptoms. The sequencing input was blood. V usage is TRBV7-8 and J usage is TRBJ2-2, with 9 bases lining up with TRBD2. The sequence derives from a woman aged 18-29 years with Graves' hyperthyroidism that later progressed to Graves' ophthalmopathy. DNA of the CDR3: TGTGCCAGCAGCTTAGGTAGACTAGCGGAGACAGACACCGGGGAGCTGTTTTTT. This encodes CASSLGRLAETDTGELFF.